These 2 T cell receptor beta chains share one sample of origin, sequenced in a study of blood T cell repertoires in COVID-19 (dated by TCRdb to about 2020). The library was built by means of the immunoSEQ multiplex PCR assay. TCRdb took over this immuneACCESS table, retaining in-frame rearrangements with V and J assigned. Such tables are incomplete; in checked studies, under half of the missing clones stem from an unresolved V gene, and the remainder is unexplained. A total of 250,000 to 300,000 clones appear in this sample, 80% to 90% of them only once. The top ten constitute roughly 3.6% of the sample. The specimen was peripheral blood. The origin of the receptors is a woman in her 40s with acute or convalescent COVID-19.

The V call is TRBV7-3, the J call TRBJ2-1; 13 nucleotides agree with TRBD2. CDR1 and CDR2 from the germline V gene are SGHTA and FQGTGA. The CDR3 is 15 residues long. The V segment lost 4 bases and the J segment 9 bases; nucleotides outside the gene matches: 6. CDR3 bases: TGTGCCAGCAGCTGGGGGACTAGCGGGGTGCCTGAGCAGTTCTTC. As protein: CASSWGTSGVPEQFF.

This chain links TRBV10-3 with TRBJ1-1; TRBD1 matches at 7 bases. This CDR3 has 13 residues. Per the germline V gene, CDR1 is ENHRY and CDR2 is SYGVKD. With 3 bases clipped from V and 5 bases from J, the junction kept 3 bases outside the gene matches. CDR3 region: CAISETGDTEAFF. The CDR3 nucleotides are TGTGCCATCAGTGAAACAGGGGATACTGAAGCTTTCTTT.